Listed here are 4 T cell receptor beta chains from one sample, sequenced in a study of blood T cell repertoires in COVID-19. Only in-frame clones appear in the TCRdb table, and some are missing; sequencing was by immunoSEQ multiplex PCR. The sample has about 150,000 clones; roughly 85% are singletons. The sample consisted of peripheral blood. The source of these receptors is a human donor in a cohort sampled during active COVID-19.

This rearrangement joins TRBV5-5 to TRBJ1-2; TRBD1 matches at 9 bases. The CDR3 contains 16 residues. CDR1 and CDR2 (germline): SGHKS, YYEKEE (reference sequence). Trimming took 2 bases from V and 1 from J; bases not matched to a gene: 6. The CDR3 spells CASSFTRTGVNYGYTF. DNA of the CDR3: TGTGCCAGCAGCTTTACCCGGACAGGGGTTAACTATGGCTACACCTTC.

The genes are TRBV29-1 and TRBJ2-7; 12 positions agree with TRBD2. Germline V CDR1 and CDR2: SQVTM, ANQGSEA. V trimming: 3 bases; J trimming: 5 bases; junction bases outside the gene matches: 5. The CDR3 has 14 residues. CDR3 DNA sequence: TGCAGCGTTGAGGTGACTAGCGGGGGCCACGAGCAGTACTTC. Translation gives CSVEVTSGGHEQYF.

The CDR3 spells CASSARTGGVSGYTF. The DNA of the CDR3 is TGTGCCAGCAGCGCGAGGACAGGGGGGGTTTCTGGCTACACCTTC. This rearrangement joins TRBV7-2 to TRBJ1-2; the match to TRBD1 covers 10 bases. The V gene's germline CDR1 is SGHTA and CDR2 FQGNSA. CDR3 length: 15 residues. The ends lost 5 bases at V and 7 bases at J; junction bases unmatched: 10.

The gene calls are TRBV7-2 and TRBJ2-3, with a weak D call TRBD1 (6 bases). There are 15 residues in the CDR3. Germline-derived CDR1 and CDR2 are SGHTA and FQGNSA. V gave up 5 bases and J gave up 0 bases, with 12 bases separating them. As DNA, the CDR3 is TGTGCCAGCAGCGCCTGGGGGCCTAGCACAGATACGCAGTATTTT. Residues: CASSAWGPSTDTQYF.